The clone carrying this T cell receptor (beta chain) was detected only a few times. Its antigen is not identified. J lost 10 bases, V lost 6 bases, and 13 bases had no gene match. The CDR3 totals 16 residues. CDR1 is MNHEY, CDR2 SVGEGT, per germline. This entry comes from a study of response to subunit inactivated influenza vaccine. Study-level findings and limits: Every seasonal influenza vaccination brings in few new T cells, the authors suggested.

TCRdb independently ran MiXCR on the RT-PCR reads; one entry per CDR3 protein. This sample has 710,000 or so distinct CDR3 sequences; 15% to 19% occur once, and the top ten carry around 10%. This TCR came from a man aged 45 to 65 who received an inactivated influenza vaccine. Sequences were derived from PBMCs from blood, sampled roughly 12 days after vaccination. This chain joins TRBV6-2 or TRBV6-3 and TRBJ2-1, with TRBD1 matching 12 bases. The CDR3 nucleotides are TGTGCCAGCAGCATCCTTCCGGGACAGGGGGCTGCGGAGCAGTTCTTC. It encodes CASSILPGQGAAEQFF.